This T cell receptor (beta chain) was profiled in a study of T-cell memory formation after mild COVID-19. Study-wide points: Those CD4+ clones that contracted were mainly in CM and EM (CD8+ ones in EMRA). A second wave expanding day 15 to 37 was CD4+-biased; contracting clones were balanced.

TCRdb analysed the 5' RACE reads with MiXCR anew, one entry per CDR3 protein. Of approximately 190,000 distinct CDR3 sequences in the sample, around 19% were seen once. On this clonotype: The antigen is unknown.

In germline, CDR1 is GTSNPN, CDR2 SVGIG (reference sequence). With 5 bases clipped from V and 4 bases from J, the junction kept 10 bases outside the gene matches. CDR3 length: 14 amino acids. The sequenced sample was PBMCs or a T cell subset sorted from them (not recorded which). The genes are TRBV30 and TRBJ1-2; the match to TRBD1 covers 7 bases. The clonotype was recovered from an adult woman who had mild COVID-19 (a few samples of this study predate the infection). Cell type and time point are not known. For the CDR3, the DNA is TGTGCCTGGCAAAAGACAGGGAAAACCTATGGCTACACCTTC. The encoded protein is CAWQKTGKTYGYTF.